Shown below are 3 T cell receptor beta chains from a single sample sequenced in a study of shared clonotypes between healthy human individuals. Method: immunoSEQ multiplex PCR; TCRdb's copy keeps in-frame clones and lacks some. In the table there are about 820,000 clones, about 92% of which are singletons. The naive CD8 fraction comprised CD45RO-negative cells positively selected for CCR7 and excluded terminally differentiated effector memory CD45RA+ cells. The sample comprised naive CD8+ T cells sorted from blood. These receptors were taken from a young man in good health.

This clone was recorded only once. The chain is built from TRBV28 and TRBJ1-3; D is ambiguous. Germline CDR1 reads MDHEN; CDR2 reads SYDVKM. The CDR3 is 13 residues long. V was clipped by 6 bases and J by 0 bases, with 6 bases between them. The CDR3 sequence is CASRISSGNTIYF. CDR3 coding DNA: TGTGCCAGCAGGATAAGCTCTGGAAACACCATATATTTT. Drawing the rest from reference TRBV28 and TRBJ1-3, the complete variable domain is DVKVTQSSRYLVKRTGEKVFLECVQDMDHENMFWYRQDPGLGLRLIYFSYDVKMKEKGDIPEGYSVSREKKERFSLILESASTNQTSMYLCASRISSGNTIYFGEGSWLTVV.

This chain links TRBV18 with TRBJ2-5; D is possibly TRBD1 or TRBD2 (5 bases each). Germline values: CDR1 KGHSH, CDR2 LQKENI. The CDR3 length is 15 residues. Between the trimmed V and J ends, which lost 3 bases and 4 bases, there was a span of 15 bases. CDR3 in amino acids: CASSPVGLGTETQYF. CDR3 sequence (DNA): TGTGCCAGCTCACCGGTCGGGCTGGGGACAGAGACCCAGTACTTC.

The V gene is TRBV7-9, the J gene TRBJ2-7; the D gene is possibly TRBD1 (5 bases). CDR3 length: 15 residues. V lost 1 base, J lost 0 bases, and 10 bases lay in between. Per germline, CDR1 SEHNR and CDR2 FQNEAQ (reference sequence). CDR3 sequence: CASSLGTPSSYEQYF. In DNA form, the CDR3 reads TGTGCCAGCAGCTTAGGGACACCCAGCTCCTACGAGCAGTACTTC.